The 15 T cell receptor beta chains below all came from one sample that was sequenced in a study of T-cell memory formation after mild COVID-19. One entry per CDR3 protein results from TCRdb running MiXCR on the 5' RACE reads. The sample lists fewer than 60,000 distinct CDR3 sequences, 28% occurring once. The sequenced sample consisted of PBMCs or a T cell subset sorted from them (not recorded which). The source of these receptors is a man aged 18 to 30 who had mild COVID-19 (a few samples of this study predate the infection). Cell type and time point are not known.

This clonotype was counted between two and nine times. The chain links TRBV7-9 to TRBJ2-1; 15 bases agree with TRBD2. Germline CDR1 SEHNR, CDR2 FQNEAQ (reference sequence). The CDR3 sequence is 15 residues long. V gave up 6 bases and J gave up 8 bases; unmatched junction bases: 5. CDR3 region: CASRQGLAGGHEQFF. CDR3 coding DNA: TGTGCCAGCAGACAGGGACTAGCGGGGGGACATGAGCAGTTCTTC.

This clonotype was detected only a few times. V usage is TRBV4-1 and J usage is TRBJ2-3, with D unclear. This CDR3 contains 15 residues. Trimming removed 0 bases from V and 4 bases from J, with 11 bases in between. Germline CDR1 MGHRA, CDR2 YSYEKL. The chain's CDR3 is CASSQDPIAADTQYF. DNA for the CDR3: TGCGCCAGCAGCCAAGATCCGATAGCTGCAGATACGCAGTATTTT.

This chain uses TRBV7-2 with TRBJ1-1; a possible D gene is TRBD1 (6 bases). The CDR3 is 16 residues long. From germline, CDR1 is SGHTA and CDR2 FQGNSA. V gave up 5 bases and J gave up 3 bases, with 19 bases separating them. The CDR3 reads CASSPRGGAAYTEAFF. The CDR3 bases are TGTGCCAGCAGCCCTCGGGGGGGGGCTGCGTACACTGAAGCTTTCTTT. The full variable domain, rest sourced from reference TRBV7-2 and TRBJ1-1, is GAGVSQSPSNKVTEKGKDVELRCDPISGHTALYWYRQSLGQGLEFLIYFQGNSAPDKSGLPSDRFSAERTGGSVSTLTIQRTQQEDSAVYLCASSPRGGAAYTEAFFGQGTRLTVV.

The V gene is TRBV4-1, the J gene TRBJ2-7; D unclear. The V gene's germline CDR1 is MGHRA and CDR2 YSYEKL. This CDR3 has 15 residues. Trimming took 1 base from V and 3 from J, leaving 13 bases between them. CDR3 nucleotide sequence: TGCGCCAGCAGCCAAGTGAGTGGACCCCTCTACGAGCAGTACGTC. Its protein product is CASSQVSGPLYEQYV.

This clonotype showed up just a few times. The chain employs TRBV4-1 and TRBJ2-7; D not resolved. Germline loops: CDR1 MGHRA, CDR2 YSYEKL. The CDR3 loop spans 14 amino acids. Deletions cut 1 base from V and 4 bases from J, with 11 bases between. The CDR3 sequence is CASSQGTDAYEQYF. In DNA, the CDR3 is TGCGCCAGCAGCCAAGGGACGGATGCTTACGAGCAGTACTTC.

This clonotype was counted a few times. This chain links TRBV3-1 with TRBJ1-1; D not certain. CDR3 length: 12 amino acids. V was clipped by 2 bases and J by 11 bases, with 12 bases between them. Germline CDR1 reads LGHDT; CDR2 reads YNNKEL (reference sequence). This CDR3 is CASSQPFDKAFF. DNA of the CDR3: TGTGCCAGCAGCCAACCTTTTGATAAGGCTTTCTTT. The variable domain in full, completed from reference TRBV3-1 and TRBJ1-1, reads DTAVSQTPKYLVTQMGNDKSIKCEQNLGHDTMYWYKQDSKKFLKIMFSYNNKELIINETVPNRFSPKSPDKAHLNLHINSLELGDSAVYFCASSQPFDKAFFGQGTRLTVV.

This clonotype turned up a few times. The rearrangement joins TRBV6-2 or TRBV6-3 to TRBJ1-1, with D uncertain. V was shortened by 3 bases and J by 9 bases, with 11 bases between the two germline ends. The CDR3 covers 12 residues. CDR1 MNHEY and CDR2 SVGEGT come from the germline V gene. The CDR3 DNA reads TGTGCCAGCAGTTATACCGGGAGTCAAGCTTTCTTT. Its protein is CASSYTGSQAFF.

This sequence joins TRBV6-6 and TRBJ1-1; D gene ambiguous. V gave up 7 bases and J gave up 5 bases, with 23 bases separating them. The CDR3 is made up of 16 amino acids. The V gene's germline CDR1 is MNHNY and CDR2 SVGAGI (reference sequence). This CDR3 reads CASIEPGLPGWTEAFF. The CDR3, as DNA: TGTGCCAGCATCGAACCGGGCCTCCCGGGTTGGACTGAAGCTTTCTTT.

The chain carries TRBV2 and TRBJ2-5; D not resolved. Germline lookup yields CDR1 SNHLY and CDR2 FYNNEI. Trimming stripped 8 bases from V and 4 bases from J, with 14 bases between. The CDR3 is 13 amino acids. CDR3: CASFDGKIETQYF. DNA for the CDR3: TGTGCCAGCTTCGACGGAAAAATAGAGACCCAGTACTTC.

The J gene is TRBJ2-7, the V gene TRBV20-1; no firm D call. The V end was cut by 0 bases, the J end by 2 bases, with 8 bases between. The V gene's germline CDR1 is DFQATT and CDR2 SNEGSKA (reference sequence). The CDR3 has 13 residues. CDR3 loop: CSARDLRAYEQYF. The CDR3 DNA sequence: TGCAGTGCTAGAGATCTCCGGGCCTACGAGCAGTACTTC.

This sequence joins TRBV28 and TRBJ2-5; D might be TRBD1 (6 bases). Trimming stripped 3 bases from V and 5 bases from J, with 13 bases between. The CDR3 covers 14 residues. The germline gives CDR1 MDHEN, CDR2 SYDVKM. CDR3: CASSFSQGTETQYF. The CDR3 DNA reads TGTGCCAGCAGTTTCTCACAGGGTACCGAGACCCAGTACTTC.

The genes are TRBV12-3 or TRBV12-4 and TRBJ1-2, with 8 nucleotides matching TRBD1. Trimming took 6 bases from V and 5 from J; bases not matched to a gene: 8. The CDR3 length is 14 residues. The CDR3 spells CASSRRGRIYGYTF. CDR3 nucleotide sequence: TGTGCCAGCAGCCGCAGGGGGCGGATTTATGGCTACACCTTC.

This clonotype has more than one count but fewer than ten. V is TRBV27 and J is TRBJ1-1, with TRBD1 identical over 7 bases. The V gene's germline CDR1 is MNHEY and CDR2 SMNVEV (reference sequence). The CDR3 spans 13 residues. V dropped 5 bases and J dropped 5; count of bases not matched to a gene: 5. The CDR3 spells CASSTGVWTEAFF. In DNA form, the CDR3 reads TGTGCCAGCAGTACAGGGGTTTGGACTGAAGCTTTCTTT.

The chain has TRBV6-6 and TRBJ1-1; 11 bases are shared with TRBD1. Trimming took 0 bases from V and 4 from J; bases not matched to a gene: 7. This CDR3 has 17 residues. Germline V gene lookup returns CDR1 MNHNY and CDR2 SVGAGI (reference sequence). The CDR3 nucleotides are TGTGCCAGCAGTTACTCGCCCCCGGGACAGGGGGGCACTGAAGCTTTCTTT. Protein: CASSYSPPGQGGTEAFF.

The rearrangement joins TRBV28 to TRBJ2-1; TRBD1 agrees at 9 bases. Germline V CDR1 and CDR2: MDHEN, SYDVKM. J lost 4 bases, V lost 8 bases, and 3 bases had no gene match. The CDR3 length is 13 residues. In DNA, the CDR3 is TGTGCCAGCTGGGGACAGGGTTACAATGAGCAGTTCTTC. Translating gives CASWGQGYNEQFF.